These 10 T cell receptor beta chains came from one sample sequenced in a study of T cells after posttransplantation cyclophosphamide. Assay used: immunoSEQ multiplex PCR; TCRdb lists only in-frame clones, some missing. The sample is made up of 20,000 to 25,000 clones, none counted only once. Sample: PBMCs. The receptor source for this set is a woman aged 55-70 years in good health, CMV-negative, and a related stem cell transplant donor.

This clone occurred many times. The chain employs TRBV7-2 and TRBJ2-1; tentative D call: TRBD2 (5 bases). Germline V gene lookup returns CDR1 SGHTA and CDR2 FQGNSA. The CDR3 runs 15 residues. The ends were cut back, 3 bases at V and 0 bases at J, with 9 bases in the middle. CDR3 DNA sequence: TGTGCCAGCAGCTTTGAACGGGACTCCTACAATGAGCAGTTCTTC. Its translation is CASSFERDSYNEQFF.

This clone came up a few times. The chain recombines TRBV29-1 with TRBJ2-2; D might be TRBD2 (7 bases). The V gene's germline CDR1 is SQVTM and CDR2 ANQGSEA. The CDR3 runs to 16 residues. V lost 4 bases to trimming and J lost 1 base, with 16 bases between them. CDR3 coding DNA: TGCAGCGTTGCCAGACCGGGGGGCAGGAACACCGGGGAGCTGTTTTTT. Translated, it gives CSVARPGGRNTGELFF.

This clone has only a few counts. The rearrangement joins TRBV4-2 to TRBJ1-6; 9 bases agree with TRBD1. CDR3 length equals 17 residues. With V trimmed by 1 base and J by 2 bases, 3 bases remained unmatched. Germline CDR1 and CDR2: LGHNA and YNFKEQ. CDR3 protein: CASSQANRGPYNSPLHF. In DNA form, the CDR3 reads TGTGCCAGCAGCCAAGCTAACAGGGGGCCCTATAATTCACCCCTCCACTTT.

This clone appeared many times. The CDR3: CAWRGQGNEKLFF. The CDR3 DNA sequence: TGTGCCTGGAGGGGACAGGGGAACGAAAAACTGTTTTTT. This chain joins TRBV30 and TRBJ1-4; 10 positions match TRBD1. The CDR3 length is 13 residues. V lost 3 bases and J lost 8; bases outside the gene matches: 3. The germline V gene has CDR1 GTSNPN and CDR2 SVGIG (reference sequence).

This clone has ten or more counts. The rearrangement joins TRBV6-5 to TRBJ1-6; 7 nucleotides line up with TRBD1. J lost 7 bases, V lost 5 bases, and 8 bases had no gene match. The V gene's germline CDR1 is MNHEY and CDR2 SVGAGI. The CDR3 covers 15 residues. The CDR3 DNA reads as TGTGCCAGCAGTGTCTCGGGACAGAGGAATTCACCCCTCCACTTT. This sequence encodes CASSVSGQRNSPLHF.

This clone was recorded at least ten times. The chain has TRBV5-1 and TRBJ2-3; 9 nucleotides line up with TRBD2. The CDR3 has 15 amino acids. CDR1 is SGHRS, CDR2 YFSETQ, per germline. J lost 6 bases, V lost 8 bases, and 13 bases had no gene match. The chain's CDR3 is CASRGGGAGFDTQYF. The CDR3, as DNA: TGCGCCAGTCGGGGCGGGGGGGCCGGTTTTGATACGCAGTATTTT.

This clone is labeled as medium-sized. The rearrangement joins TRBV19 to TRBJ2-1; D is possibly TRBD1 (5 bases). Trimming shortened V by 1 base and J by 9 bases, and 7 bases separated the two germline ends. Germline lookup yields CDR1 LNHDA and CDR2 SQIVND (reference sequence). CDR3 length: 12 amino acids. The CDR3 protein is CASSIGGGEQFF. The DNA for the CDR3 is TGTGCCAGTAGTATAGGGGGCGGTGAGCAGTTCTTC.

This clone was detected only a few times. The chain has TRBV30 and TRBJ1-6; TRBD1 aligns across 8 bases. This CDR3 is built from 14 residues. Germline trimming cut 3 bases from V and 8 bases from J; bases unmatched to any gene: 6. CDR1 and CDR2 from the germline V gene are GTSNPN and SVGIG (reference sequence). Here the CDR3 reads CAWRIRGLDSPLHF. CDR3 sequence (DNA): TGTGCCTGGAGGATCAGGGGGCTGGATTCACCCCTCCACTTT.

In this sample, this clone turned up many times. J is TRBJ2-7 and V is TRBV5-6, with TRBD1 matching 9 bases. Germline CDR1 reads SGHDT; CDR2 reads YYEEEE. This CDR3 is built from 14 residues. Trimming cost V 4 bases and J 5 bases; bases outside gene matches: 7. CDR3 in DNA: TGTGCCAGCAGCCTCCTGGGACAGGGAAACGAGCAGTACTTC. This sequence encodes CASSLLGQGNEQYF.

This clone was counted ten times or more. The gene calls are TRBV28 and TRBJ2-6; tentative D call: TRBD1 (7 bases). The germline V gene has CDR1 MDHEN and CDR2 SYDVKM. CDR3 length: 16 amino acids. V was clipped by 7 bases and J by 1 base, with 14 bases between them. The CDR3 bases are TGTGCCAGCAAACGACAGGGAGGTTCTGGGGCCAACGTCCTGACTTTC. This codes for CASKRQGGSGANVLTF.